This TCR beta chain was sequenced in a study of graft-versus-host responses after intestinal transplantation. V was pared by 7 bases and J by 2 bases, with 5 bases of the junction left unmatched. The CDR3 is 12 residues long. The germline CDR1 and CDR2 sequences are SQVTM and ANQGSEA. TCRdb keeps only in-frame clones here, not all; method: immunoSEQ multiplex PCR. Among about 110,000 clones listed, just under 95% were seen once. Regarding this clone: Its antigen is unknown.

Study-level points and caveats: Those patients showing graft-donor T cell macrochimerism displayed high graft-versus-host to host-versus-graft clonal ratios in allografts. Recipient marrow showed GvH clones, some seen first in ileum or blood.

The J gene is TRBJ2-7, the V gene TRBV29-1, with 7 bases identical to TRBD1. The source was unstimulated CD8+ T cells sorted from spleen or lymph node cells, collected before transplant. This sequence originates from a human donor who was the organ donor for an intestinal transplant. CDR3: CSALGGPYEQYF. In nucleotides, the CDR3 is TGCAGCGCTCTAGGGGGCCCCTACGAGCAGTACTTC.